This entry features one T cell receptor (beta chain) sequence. Its antigen remains unidentified. No base-level quality is on record; no much larger clone is a single base apart. CDR3 length: 15 amino acids, cysteine to phenylalanine. Of all the DNA, just the CDR3 is kept, 45 bases in frame from base 1. The germline V gene encodes CDR1 LNHDA and CDR2 SQIVND (reference sequence). The germline ends are 13 bases apart after V is trimmed by 7 bases and J by 0 bases. This specimen belongs to a study of T cell changes during pregnancy in multiple sclerosis (dated 2019 in TCRdb). Regarding the research as a whole: The study looked at changes in the T cell repertoire across pregnancy in women with multiple sclerosis.

Receptor amplification or capture employed the immunoSEQ multiplex PCR assay. Entries here come from immuneACCESS through TCRdb and include only in-frame sequences with V and J called. Some clones fail to appear in such tables; in the studies checked, an unresolved V gene covers under half of the shortfall, and the cause of the remainder is unknown. The sample table contains 85,000 to 130,000 clones; only one count was recorded for around 92% of them. The ten largest make up 0.9% of the sample. Sequencing used peripheral blood, obtained before pregnancy. The V and J genes are TRBV19 and TRBJ1-5; the D gene assignment is ambiguous. This TCR derives from a female donor with multiple sclerosis, enrolled in a pregnancy study. Here is the DNA: TGTGCCAGTACCTATCGGGTCAATAGCAATCAGCCCCAGCATTTT. This yields the protein CASTYRVNSNQPQHF.